This T cell receptor (beta chain) appears in the sequencing data of a study of T cell repertoires in aging, cancer and after chemotherapy. The ends were cut back, 11 bases at V and 4 bases at J, with 12 bases in the middle. The CDR3 runs to 12 residues. Peripheral blood genomic DNA, not sorted cells or RNA, was the template. A mixed TRB-A/B primer pool amplified rearranged TRB by multiplex touch-down PCR. TCRdb re-called the multiplex PCR reads with MiXCR, one entry per CDR3 protein. The table shows about 9,700 distinct CDR3 sequences, with about 30% occurring only once. The receptor's source is a human donor in good health. The chain recombines TRBV12-3 or TRBV12-4 with TRBJ1-3; D is uncertain. Sequencing was performed on blood. The CDR3 DNA follows: TGTGCCGCGGGCGGGATCGGAAACACCATATATTTT. It specifies CAAGGIGNTIYF.